The subject of this entry is one T cell receptor (beta chain). Its antigen target is currently unknown. No clone much larger than this one lies a single base away; base qualities are absent. The donors were 40 or so Caucasian individuals from Russia, aged 6 to 90 years, who were systemically healthy. Roughly 11 milliliters of peripheral blood were drawn from each donor into EDTA-treated Vacutainer tubes. Ficoll-Paque density-gradient centrifugation was used to isolate PBMCs, with at least 6.5 million per sample. Total RNA, at least 6 micrograms per sample, was extracted from PBMCs with Trizol reagent. For every donor, flow cytometry on a PBMC aliquot measured the percentage of naive CD45RAhigh/CD27high T cells. This sample was included in a study of blood T cells in healthy people across ages (dated by TCRdb to between 2014 and 2017). Some background on the complete study: In model experiments, roughly one uniquely barcoded TCR beta cDNA molecule per two T cells was captured by template switching. To track age-related changes in TCR beta repertoire diversity, the study relied on deep sequencing normalized with unique cDNA molecular identifiers. Two additional independent replicas of 1 million unique cDNA reads from the same blood draw were analyzed for two donors (one aged 18 to 30 and one aged 80 or older). To avoid experimental bias, donors of different ages were randomly spread across the sequencing lanes. The donors were split into four age groups: young (average around 15 years), middle-aged (roughly 39), aged (62) and long-lived (roughly 86).

Library preparation was by 5' RACE. Instrument used: Illumina HiSeq 2500. A second PCR of 7 to 11 cycles was run with a J-beta primer mix and a sample-barcoded 5' primer. A unique molecular identifier was introduced onto each TCR beta cDNA molecule by a template-switch 5' adaptor carrying 12 random nucleotides. At least 2.5 million CDR3-containing paired-end reads were obtained from each sample. All of the RNA was converted into first-strand cDNA using the Mint cDNA synthesis kit, with a TRBC-specific oligonucleotide serving as the primer. Following uracil-DNA glycosylase treatment, all cDNA underwent a first 18-cycle PCR with the universal primers M1SS and BC2_uni_R. Processing in the source paper ran as follows. Normalization of each sample was performed by random selection of 1 million high-quality reads, each carrying a distinct molecular identifier. Reads with shared molecular identifiers were discarded instead of being binned into consensus sequences. CDR3 identification, clonotype clustering and error correction used MiTCR with a Q25 quality threshold and the strictest error-elimination algorithm. A nonparametric unseen species model using Euler transformation provided a lower-bound estimate of total TCR beta diversity. TCRdb reran the public reads through fastp at Q25 and MiXCR, keeping productive beta chains. Records with the same CDR3 protein are collapsed into one entry carrying the most frequent genes and DNA. TCRdb's processing, not the authors', yielded these V and J calls. This sample is represented by roughly 1.5 million distinct CDR3 sequences; approximately 43% of them were singletons. Approximately 4.1% of the sample is held by the ten biggest clonotypes.

What the authors observed across the whole study: Total diversity estimates from one million sequenced T cells were considered lower bounds and underestimates. Because the CMV infection status of the donors was unknown, age-related changes in expanded clonotypes may potentially have been confounded. Compared with the aged group, the long-lived group had more naive CD4+ T cells, fewer expanded clones and increased TCR diversity, suggesting age selection. A strong correlation was found between observed TCR beta diversity and the percentage of naive T cells measured by flow cytometry. As age increased, observed TCR beta diversity per million T cells dropped in a roughly linear way, and a significant reduction was already evident by age roughly 40. Since profiling was done on bulk unsorted PBMCs, naive and antigen-experienced compartments could not be conclusively compared.

The specimen was blood. This clonotype was sampled from a young woman in good health.

Here is the DNA: TGTGCCAGCAGTTTAAAGGGTATGGGAACTGAAGCTTTCTTT. Its protein product is CASSLKGMGTEAFF. The sequence is built from TRBV12-3 or TRBV12-4 and TRBJ1-1; there is no confident call for the D gene. Inclusive of the bounding cysteine and phenylalanine, the CDR3 is 14 residues long. Just CDR3 DNA is preserved here, 42 bases in frame from base 1. V drops 2 bases and J drops 5 bases, leaving 12 bases in between.